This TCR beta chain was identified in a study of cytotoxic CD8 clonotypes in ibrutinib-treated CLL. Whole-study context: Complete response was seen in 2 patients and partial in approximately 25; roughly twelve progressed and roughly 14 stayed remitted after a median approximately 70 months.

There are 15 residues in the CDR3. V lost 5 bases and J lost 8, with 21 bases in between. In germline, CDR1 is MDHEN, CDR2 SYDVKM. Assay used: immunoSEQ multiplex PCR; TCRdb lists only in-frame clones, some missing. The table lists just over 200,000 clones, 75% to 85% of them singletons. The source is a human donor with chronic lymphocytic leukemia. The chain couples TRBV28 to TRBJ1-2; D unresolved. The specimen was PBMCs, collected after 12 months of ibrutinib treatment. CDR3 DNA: TGTGCCAGCAGTCCTACCCCATCTTCCCGATCGGGCTACACCTTC. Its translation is CASSPTPSSRSGYTF.